This is a list of T cell receptor beta chains from one sample in a study of shared clonotypes between healthy human individuals. Only in-frame clones appear in the TCRdb table, and some are missing; sequencing was by immunoSEQ multiplex PCR. The sample contains fewer than 1 million clones, roughly 96% of which appear only once. The specimen sequenced was naive CD8+ T cells sorted from blood. Receptors were obtained from a man aged 25-45 years in good health. Both conserved end residues are part of each CDR3. The D gene is left open where the match is weak. For some rows the clone size is stated as once, few or many, or as a class when expanded; others skip it.

clone_size j_call v_call d_call cdr3_aa cdr3_nt
NA TRBJ2-7 TRBV7-2 NA CASSSWTTNVYEQYF TGTGCCAGCAGCTCCTGGACTACAAACGTCTACGAGCAGTACTTC
NA TRBJ2-7 TRBV6-5 NA CASSYSRGKEQYF TGTGCCAGCAGTTACTCCAGGGGCAAAGAGCAGTACTTC
once TRBJ1-5 TRBV9 NA CASSFGQPQHF TGTGCCAGCAGTTTTGGTCAGCCCCAGCATTTT
NA TRBJ2-1 TRBV28 NA CASSPQPTSSYNEQFF TGTGCCAGCAGTCCCCAGCCAACAAGCTCCTACAATGAGCAGTTCTTC
NA TRBJ2-7 TRBV7-9 NA CASSPHADLYEQYF TGTGCCAGCAGCCCCCATGCCGACCTCTACGAGCAGTACTTC
NA TRBJ2-7 TRBV28 NA CASTPSPYEQYF TGTGCCAGCACCCCTAGTCCGTACGAGCAGTACTTC
once TRBJ2-5 TRBV11-2 TRBD2 CASSLVLTSGEGETQYF TGTGCCAGCAGCTTAGTCTTGACAAGCGGGGAAGGAGAGACCCAGTACTTC
NA TRBJ2-3 TRBV7-2 TRBD2 CASSLGTSGRGDTQYF TGTGCCAGCAGCTTAGGGACTAGCGGGAGGGGAGATACGCAGTATTTT
NA TRBJ2-1 TRBV5-4 TRBD1 CASSNPGQGAYYNEQFF TGTGCCAGCAGCAACCCGGGACAGGGGGCTTATTACAATGAGCAGTTCTTC
NA TRBJ2-7 TRBV4-1 NA CASSQTDLYEQYF TGCGCCAGCAGCCAAACGGACCTTTACGAGCAGTACTTC
NA TRBJ1-3 TRBV6-1 TRBD1 CASPGTGGNTIYF TGTGCCAGCCCAGGGACAGGTGGAAACACCATATATTTT
NA TRBJ2-5 TRBV5-1 TRBD1 CASSLEWDRGKETQYF TGCGCCAGCAGCTTGGAGTGGGACAGGGGAAAAGAGACCCAGTACTTC
NA TRBJ2-7 TRBV28 NA CASRDPTYEQYF TGTGCCAGCAGAGATCCTACTTACGAGCAGTACTTC
NA TRBJ2-7 TRBV7-8 NA CASSLPGFGDEQYF TGTGCCAGCAGCCTACCGGGGTTTGGGGACGAGCAGTACTTC
NA TRBJ2-7 TRBV11-2 NA CASSLDSYEQYF TGTGCCAGCAGCCTGGACTCCTACGAGCAGTACTTC
once TRBJ2-2 TRBV29-1 NA CSVEAQDTGELFF TGCAGCGTTGAAGCTCAGGACACCGGGGAGCTGTTTTTT
once TRBJ2-1 TRBV9 NA CASSVASAREQFF TGTGCCAGCAGCGTAGCGAGTGCGCGTGAGCAGTTCTTC
NA TRBJ2-2 TRBV7-3 TRBD1 CASSRTGWDTGELFF TGTGCCAGCAGCCGGACAGGGTGGGACACCGGGGAGCTGTTTTTT
NA TRBJ2-7 TRBV4-3 TRBD2 CASSQERRQGGIHEQYF TGCGCCAGCAGCCAAGAGCGGAGGCAGGGAGGGATCCACGAGCAGTACTTC
NA TRBJ2-2 TRBV5-8 NA CASLSLANTGELFF TGTGCCAGCCTCAGCTTGGCGAACACCGGGGAGCTGTTTTTT
NA TRBJ1-2 TRBV6-5 TRBD1 CASSYSHKTGGDGYTF TGTGCCAGCAGTTACTCCCATAAGACAGGGGGCGATGGCTACACCTTC
NA TRBJ1-2 TRBV7-9 NA CASSLLGANYGYTF TGTGCCAGCAGCTTACTCGGAGCTAACTATGGCTACACCTTC
NA TRBJ2-1 TRBV6-6 NA CASSLEADVQNNEQFF TGTGCCAGCAGCCTGGAGGCCGACGTCCAGAACAATGAGCAGTTCTTC
NA TRBJ2-2 TRBV30 TRBD1 CAWSPGTGGPELFF TGTGCCTGGAGTCCCGGGACAGGGGGCCCCGAGCTGTTTTTT
NA TRBJ2-7 TRBV5-1 TRBD1 CASSLARDRGQEQYF TGCGCCAGCAGCTTGGCCCGAGACAGGGGACAGGAGCAGTACTTC
NA TRBJ2-1 TRBV5-5 NA CASRIYLESYNEQFF TGTGCCAGCAGGATATACCTCGAATCCTACAATGAGCAGTTCTTC
NA TRBJ2-2 TRBV29-1 NA CSVEDLPGQTLHYTGELFF TGCAGCGTTGAAGACCTCCCCGGACAGACACTTCATTACACCGGGGAGCTGTTTTTT
once TRBJ2-1 TRBV5-4 NA CASSFGLSNEQFF TGTGCCAGCAGCTTTGGACTATCCAATGAGCAGTTCTTC
once TRBJ1-4 TRBV18 NA CASSPGTRGTTNEKLFF TGTGCCAGCTCACCTGGGACTAGGGGCACAACTAATGAAAAACTGTTTTTT
once TRBJ1-5 TRBV7-9 NA CASSSWDNQPQHF TGTGCCAGCAGCTCTTGGGACAATCAGCCCCAGCATTTT
NA TRBJ2-5 TRBV9 TRBD2 CASSVNTISGRETQYF TGTGCCAGCAGCGTAAACACCATCAGCGGGAGGGAGACCCAGTACTTC
NA TRBJ2-7 TRBV27 NA CASSHPAGNSYEQYF TGTGCCAGCAGCCATCCGGCAGGTAACTCCTACGAGCAGTACTTC
NA TRBJ2-2 TRBV9 NA CASSPARLGENTGELFF TGTGCCAGCAGCCCTGCCCGCCTCGGAGAAAATACCGGGGAGCTGTTTTTT
NA TRBJ2-7 TRBV11-3 NA CASSHPGLAEQYF TGTGCCAGCAGCCACCCTGGGTTGGCCGAGCAGTACTTC
NA TRBJ1-5 TRBV6-6 NA CASVGPPQHF TGTGCCAGCGTGGGGCCGCCCCAGCATTTT
once TRBJ1-2 TRBV7-6 TRBD1 CASSGRQGEDYGYTF TGTGCCAGCAGCGGACGACAGGGAGAGGACTATGGCTACACCTTC
NA TRBJ1-2 TRBV30 TRBD1 CAWSVGQGDGYTF TGTGCCTGGAGTGTGGGACAGGGTGATGGCTACACCTTC
NA TRBJ2-7 TRBV30 NA CAWSPTGFGEQYF TGTGCCTGGAGCCCCACAGGGTTTGGCGAGCAGTACTTC
NA TRBJ2-5 TRBV29-1 NA CSVETPKRPIYLLPVETQYF TGCAGCGTTGAAACTCCAAAAAGGCCAATTTACCTCCTTCCGGTTGAGACCCAGTACTTC
once TRBJ2-1 TRBV6-5 NA CASSLSGYRYNEQFF TGTGCCAGCAGTTTATCAGGCTACCGCTACAATGAGCAGTTCTTC
NA TRBJ2-5 TRBV5-6 NA CASSLDGETQYF TGTGCCAGCAGCTTGGATGGGGAGACCCAGTACTTC
NA TRBJ2-2 TRBV5-1 TRBD2 CASSWETSRLNTGELFF TGCGCCAGCAGCTGGGAGACTAGCAGGTTGAACACCGGGGAGCTGTTTTTT
once TRBJ2-7 TRBV28 TRBD1 CASRDAQGSMEQYF TGTGCCAGCAGGGATGCACAGGGGAGCATGGAGCAGTACTTC
NA TRBJ1-5 TRBV29-1 TRBD1 CSVWTGNSNQPQHF TGCAGCGTGTGGACAGGGAATAGCAATCAGCCCCAGCATTTT
NA TRBJ1-1 TRBV9 TRBD1 CASSLGQGATEAFF TGTGCCAGCAGCCTCGGACAGGGGGCGACTGAAGCTTTCTTT
NA TRBJ2-5 TRBV9 TRBD1 CASSLSGTGALETQYF TGTGCCAGCAGCTTATCCGGGACAGGGGCGTTGGAGACCCAGTACTTC